This T cell receptor (beta chain) appears in the sequencing data of a study of blood T cell repertoires in COVID-19 (dated by TCRdb to the early 2020s). About the investigation overall: Collaborator samples came from the United States, Italy and Spain and covered acute and convalescent phases of COVID-19. The material from the prospective study consisted of cDNA or gDNA derived from T cells, B-cell-depleted T cells, or PBMCs. The repertoires were released in a freely available public database intended as a resource for research on the immune response to SARS-CoV-2. The dataset comprised deeply sampled blood TCRbeta repertoires from subjects exposed to, actively infected with, or recovered from COVID-19. Samples were obtained from the ongoing ImmuneRACE study (first 160 participants) and from 1,000 to 1,500 subjects provided by 6 global collaborators. Where HLA class I and class II types were available, the types were taken from metadata supplied by the sample provider, not from assay-based typing. Sample metadata almost always included a de-identified subject ID, COVID-19 status, age in years and sex. General findings and caveats noted by the study authors: The quantity of clinical and demographic metadata differed by source and by participant and was supplied without curation.

The collaborating institutions used their own protocols to collect whole blood in K2EDTA tubes. For TCRbeta analysis, collaborator samples were shipped as frozen whole blood, as isolated PBMCs, or as DNA extracted from either sample type. TCRbeta CDR3 regions were amplified from genomic DNA by means of the immunoSEQ Assay, a bias-controlled multiplex PCR. The authors' pipeline ran thus. Nucleated cell counts per sample were estimated from amplification of reference gene primers within the assay. To quantify the absolute abundance of each unique TCRbeta CDR3 rearrangement, sequence reads were collapsed and filtered. For each sample, productive Simpson clonality was calculated by taking the square root of Simpson's diversity index across productive rearrangements. As stored in TCRdb, this immuneACCESS dataset retains in-frame rearrangements with V and J assigned. A fraction of the clones does not appear; measured against another copy, unresolved V genes explain less than half of the discrepancy, and the remainder lacks a known reason. The DNA gave D and trimming, while V, J and clone size come from that table. The sample profile shows 250,000 to 300,000 clones; approximately 90% of them were found once. The top ten constitute less than 3% of the sample.

The table lists this clone with a count of one. Its antigen is currently not known. Base qualities are not recorded, but no much larger clone differs from it by a single base. The CDR3 measures 12 amino acids from cysteine to phenylalanine. The only DNA kept is the CDR3, 36 bases in frame from the first base. In the germline V gene, CDR1 corresponds to ENHRY and CDR2 to SYGVKD. V is pared back by 11 bases and J by 9 bases, with 20 bases lying between the germline termini. This clonotype was sampled from a woman younger than 45 with active or convalescent COVID-19. Here the chain combines TRBV10-3 and TRBJ2-7; TRBD1 is a weak D gene call, 5 bases matching. Input material: peripheral blood. The CDR3 loop reads CALRWTLFGQYF. The nucleotide sequence reads as follows: TGTGCCCTCCGATGGACATTGTTCGGGCAGTACTTC.